The clone carrying this T cell receptor beta chain appeared a few times. The antigen remains unidentified. This entry is derived from a study of cytomegalovirus exposure and HLA in healthy donors. General study findings and limits: A list of around 160 TCR beta chains associated with cytomegalovirus was given. Three of the chains that were CMV-associated were confirmed in vitro to be specific for CMV antigens.

The V end lost 4 bases, the J end lost 0 bases, and 7 bases lay between the germline ends. This CDR3 contains 14 residues. Germline assignment: CDR1 MNHEY and CDR2 SMNVEV (reference sequence). Generated by immunoSEQ multiplex PCR, the TCRdb table keeps only in-frame clones and is missing some. This sample yields tens of thousands of clones, of which 85% to 95% are seen a single time; roughly 5.8% belongs to the top ten. This chain links TRBV27 with TRBJ1-5; no clear D. The sequencing input was PBMCs. This TCR was recovered from a woman aged 18-29 years in good health and CMV-seronegative. The CDR3 nucleotides read TGTGCCAGCAGTTCTTCAGATAGCAATCAGCCCCAGCATTTT. It yields the protein CASSSSDSNQPQHF.